This T cell receptor (beta chain) was found in a study of cytomegalovirus exposure and HLA in healthy donors. Across the whole study: Early on, a data release was issued that held some 85 million unique TCRs from HLA-typed donors. Study-level points and caveats: Within an earlier analysis, most TCR beta V segments proved productive either about 90% or about 30% of the time. A missense variant in DCLRE1C was later tied to TCR beta V- and J-gene trimming.

Turning to this clone: Its antigen remains unknown.

A multiplex PCR was run with 60 Vbeta primers and 13 Jbeta primers. Repertoires were generated with immunoSEQ multiplex PCR, while TCRdb's copy carries only in-frame clones and drops some. The data contain 150,000 to 200,000 clones, approximately 12% of them singletons. Though nominally healthy at sampling, donors likely had unrecorded immune exposures. This CDR3 comprises 15 residues. The germline gives CDR1 SGHAT, CDR2 FQDESV (reference sequence). V gave up 5 bases and J gave up 10 bases; unmatched junction bases: 13. The sequence came from a man in his fifties in good health and CMV-seropositive. The rearrangement links TRBV11-1 to TRBJ1-1; 10 bases align to TRBD1. What was sequenced was PBMCs. The CDR3 coding sequence is TGTGCCAGCAGCCCCTCGAGGACAGGGGGGGTAAGAGCTTTCTTT. It yields the protein CASSPSRTGGVRAFF.